This T cell receptor beta chain came from a study of tumor and adjacent non-tumor tissue in lung cancer. This sample's RNA came from whole unsorted tissue. Germline V gene lookup returns CDR1 SGHDN and CDR2 FVKESK. The CDR3 has 17 amino acids. With respect to this clonotype: At one boundary the junction diverges from the germline segment, which might be a read error.

A modified ARM-PCR protocol with three rounds of nested PCR amplified TCRbeta. TCRdb independently ran MiXCR on the multiplex PCR reads; one entry per CDR3 protein. The repertoire holds approximately 110,000 distinct CDR3 sequences, with more than 60% as singletons. This chain connects TRBV14 to TRBJ2-3; the match to TRBD1 covers 8 bases. The sample consisted of lung tumor tissue. The clonotype comes from a woman aged 60 to 75 with non-small cell lung cancer. CDR3 bases: TGTGCCAGCAGCCAAGAGCGGAGACAGGGGACGACAGATACGCTGTATTTT. Protein product: CASSQERRQGTTDTLYF.